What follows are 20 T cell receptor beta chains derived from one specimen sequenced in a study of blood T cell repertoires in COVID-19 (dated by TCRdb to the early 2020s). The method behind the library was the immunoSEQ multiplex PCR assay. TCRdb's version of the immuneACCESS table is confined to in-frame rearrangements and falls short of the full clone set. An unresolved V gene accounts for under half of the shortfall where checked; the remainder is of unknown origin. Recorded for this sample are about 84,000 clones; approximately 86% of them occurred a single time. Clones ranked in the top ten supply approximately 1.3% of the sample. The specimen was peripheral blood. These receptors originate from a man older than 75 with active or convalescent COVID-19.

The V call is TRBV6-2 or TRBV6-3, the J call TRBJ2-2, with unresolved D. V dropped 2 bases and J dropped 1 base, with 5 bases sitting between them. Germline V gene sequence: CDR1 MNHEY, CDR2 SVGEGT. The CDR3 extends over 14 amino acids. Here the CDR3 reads CASSYPVNTGELFF. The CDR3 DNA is TGTGCCAGCAGTTACCCCGTGAACACCGGGGAGCTGTTTTTT.

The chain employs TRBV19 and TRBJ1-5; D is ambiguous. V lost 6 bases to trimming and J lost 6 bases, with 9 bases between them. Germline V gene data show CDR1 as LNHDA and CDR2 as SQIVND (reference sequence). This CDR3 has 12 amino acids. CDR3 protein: CASSNPGQPQHF. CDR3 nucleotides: TGTGCCAGTAGCAACCCCGGTCAGCCCCAGCATTTT. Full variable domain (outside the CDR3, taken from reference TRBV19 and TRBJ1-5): DGGITQSPKYLFRKEGQNVTLSCEQNLNHDAMYWYRQDPGQGLRLIYYSQIVNDFQKGDIAEGYSVSREKKESFPLTVTSAQKNPTAFYLCASSNPGQPQHFGDGTRLSIL.

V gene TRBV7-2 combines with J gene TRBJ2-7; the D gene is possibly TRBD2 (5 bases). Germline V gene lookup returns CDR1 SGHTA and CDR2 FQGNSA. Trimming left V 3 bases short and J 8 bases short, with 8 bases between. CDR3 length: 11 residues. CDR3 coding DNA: TGTGCCAGCAGCTTGAGGGATAAGCAGTACTTC. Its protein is CASSLRDKQYF.

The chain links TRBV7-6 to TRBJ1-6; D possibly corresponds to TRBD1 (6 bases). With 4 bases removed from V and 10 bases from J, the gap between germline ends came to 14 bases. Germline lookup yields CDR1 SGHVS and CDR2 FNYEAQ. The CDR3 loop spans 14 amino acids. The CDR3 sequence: CASSYTGFGSPLHF. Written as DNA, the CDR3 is TGTGCCAGCAGCTATACAGGGTTCGGATCACCCCTCCACTTT.

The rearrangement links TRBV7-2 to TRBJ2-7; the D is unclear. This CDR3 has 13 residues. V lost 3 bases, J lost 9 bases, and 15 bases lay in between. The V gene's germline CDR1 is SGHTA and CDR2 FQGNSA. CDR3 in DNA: TGTGCCAGCAGCTTCGCCGAACGGGTAAGGCAGTACTTC. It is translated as CASSFAERVRQYF. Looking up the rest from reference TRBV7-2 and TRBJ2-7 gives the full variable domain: GAGVSQSPSNKVTEKGKDVELRCDPISGHTALYWYRQSLGQGLEFLIYFQGNSAPDKSGLPSDRFSAERTGGSVSTLTIQRTQQEDSAVYLCASSFAERVRQYFGPGTRLTVT.

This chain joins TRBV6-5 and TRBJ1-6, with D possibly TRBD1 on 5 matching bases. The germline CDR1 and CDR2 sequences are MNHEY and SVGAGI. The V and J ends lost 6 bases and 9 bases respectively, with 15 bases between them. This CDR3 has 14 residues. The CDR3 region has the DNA TGTGCCAGCAGCCGAGACAGCCTGGGTTCACCCCTCCACTTT. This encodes CASSRDSLGSPLHF.

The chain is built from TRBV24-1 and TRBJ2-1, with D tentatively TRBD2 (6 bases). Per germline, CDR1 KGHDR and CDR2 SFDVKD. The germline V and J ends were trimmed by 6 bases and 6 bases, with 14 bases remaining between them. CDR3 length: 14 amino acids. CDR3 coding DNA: TGTGCCACCAGTTCTAGCGTCCGGGGCAATGAGCAGTTCTTC. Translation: CATSSSVRGNEQFF.

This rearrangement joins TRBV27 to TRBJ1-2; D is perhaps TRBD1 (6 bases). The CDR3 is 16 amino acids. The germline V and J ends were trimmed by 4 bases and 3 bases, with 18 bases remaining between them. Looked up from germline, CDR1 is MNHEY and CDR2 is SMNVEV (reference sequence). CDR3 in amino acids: CASSSHLRGADYGYTF. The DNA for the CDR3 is TGTGCCAGCAGTTCCCACCTCAGGGGAGCGGACTATGGCTACACCTTC.

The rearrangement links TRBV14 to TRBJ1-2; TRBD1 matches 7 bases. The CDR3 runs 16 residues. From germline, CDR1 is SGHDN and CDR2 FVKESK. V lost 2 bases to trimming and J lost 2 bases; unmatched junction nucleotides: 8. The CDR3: CASSQHRQGRNYGYTF. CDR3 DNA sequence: TGTGCCAGCAGCCAACACCGACAGGGTCGGAACTATGGCTACACCTTC. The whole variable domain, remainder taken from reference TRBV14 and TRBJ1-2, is EAGVTQFPSHSVIEKGQTVTLRCDPISGHDNLYWYRRVMGKEIKFLLHFVKESKQDESGMPNNRFLAERTGGTYSTLKVQPAELEDSGVYFCASSQHRQGRNYGYTFGSGTRLTVV.

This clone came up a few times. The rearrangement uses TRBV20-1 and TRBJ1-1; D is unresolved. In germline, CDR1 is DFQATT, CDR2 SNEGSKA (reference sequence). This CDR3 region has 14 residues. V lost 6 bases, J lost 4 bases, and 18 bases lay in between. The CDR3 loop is CSASNPQRGTEAFF. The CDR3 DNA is TGCAGTGCGAGTAACCCCCAACGGGGCACTGAAGCTTTCTTT.

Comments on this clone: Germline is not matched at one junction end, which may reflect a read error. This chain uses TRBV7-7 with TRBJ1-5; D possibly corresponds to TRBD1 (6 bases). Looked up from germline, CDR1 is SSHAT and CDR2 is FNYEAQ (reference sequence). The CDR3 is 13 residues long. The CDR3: CASSSHRDQPQHF. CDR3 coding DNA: TGTGCTAGCAGCTCACACAGGGATCAGCCCCAGCATTTT. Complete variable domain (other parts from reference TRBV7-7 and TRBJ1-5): GAGVSQSPRYKVTKRGQDVTLRCDPISSHATLYWYQQALGQGPEFLTYFNYEAQPDKSGLPSDRFSAERPEGSISTLTIQRTEQRDSAMYRCASSSHRDQPQHFGDGTRLSIL.

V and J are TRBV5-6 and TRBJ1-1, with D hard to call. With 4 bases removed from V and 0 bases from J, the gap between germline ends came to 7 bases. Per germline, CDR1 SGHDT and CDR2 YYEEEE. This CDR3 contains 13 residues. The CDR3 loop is CASSPQVNTEAFF. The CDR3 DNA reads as TGTGCCAGCAGCCCGCAGGTGAACACTGAAGCTTTCTTT.

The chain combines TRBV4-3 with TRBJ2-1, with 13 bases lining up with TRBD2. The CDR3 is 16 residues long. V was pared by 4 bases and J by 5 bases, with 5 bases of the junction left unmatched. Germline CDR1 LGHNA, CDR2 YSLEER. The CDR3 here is CASSRGTSGDNNEQFF. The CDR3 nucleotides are TGCGCCAGCAGCCGAGGGACTAGCGGGGATAACAATGAGCAGTTCTTC.

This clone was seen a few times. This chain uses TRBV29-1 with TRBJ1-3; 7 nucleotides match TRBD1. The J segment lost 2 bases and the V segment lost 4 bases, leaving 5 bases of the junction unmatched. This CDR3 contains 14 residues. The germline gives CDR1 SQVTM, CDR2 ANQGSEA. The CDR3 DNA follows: TGCAGCGTTGCCGGGAGGGGGCCTGGAAACACCATATATTTT. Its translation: CSVAGRGPGNTIYF.

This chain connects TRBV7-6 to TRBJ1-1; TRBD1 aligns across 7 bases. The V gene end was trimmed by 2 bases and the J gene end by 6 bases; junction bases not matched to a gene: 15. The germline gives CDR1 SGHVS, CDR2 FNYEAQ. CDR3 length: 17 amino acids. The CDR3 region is CASSLPSLQGLKAEAFF. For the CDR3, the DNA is TGTGCCAGCAGCTTACCCTCCTTACAGGGGCTAAAGGCTGAAGCTTTCTTT.

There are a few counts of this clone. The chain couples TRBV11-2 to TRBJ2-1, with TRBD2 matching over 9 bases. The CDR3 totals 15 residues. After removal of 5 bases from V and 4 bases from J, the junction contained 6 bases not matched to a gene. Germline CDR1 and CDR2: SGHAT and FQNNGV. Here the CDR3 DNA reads TGTGCCAGCAGCCAGGGACTAGCAGGTTACAATGAGCAGTTCTTC. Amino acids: CASSQGLAGYNEQFF.

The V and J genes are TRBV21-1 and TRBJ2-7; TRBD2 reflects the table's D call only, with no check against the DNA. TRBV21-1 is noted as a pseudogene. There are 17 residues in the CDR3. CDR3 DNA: TGTGCCAGCAGCAAAGGAACGAAGGGACTAGCGGGAGAAGAGCAGTACTTC. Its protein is CASSKGTKGLAGEEQYF.

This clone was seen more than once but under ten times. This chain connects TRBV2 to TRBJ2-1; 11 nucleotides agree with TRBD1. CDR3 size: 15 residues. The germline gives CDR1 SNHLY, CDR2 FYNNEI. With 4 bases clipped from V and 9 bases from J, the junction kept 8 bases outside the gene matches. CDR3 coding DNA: TGTGCCAGCAGTGCTACCGGACAGGGGGCTGGTGAGCAGTTCTTC. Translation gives CASSATGQGAGEQFF.

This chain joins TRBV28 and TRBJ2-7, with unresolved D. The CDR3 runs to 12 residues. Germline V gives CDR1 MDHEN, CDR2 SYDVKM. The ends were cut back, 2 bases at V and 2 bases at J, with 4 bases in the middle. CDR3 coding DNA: TGTGCCAGCAGTTTAACAACCTACGAGCAGTACTTC. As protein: CASSLTTYEQYF.

Here the CDR3 DNA reads TGTGCCAGCAGCGTTAAGGGGGTTCTCACTGAAGCTTTCTTT. Translating it yields CASSVKGVLTEAFF. The V call is TRBV6-5, the J call TRBJ1-1; perhaps TRBD1 as D (6 bases). Germline CDR1 is MNHEY and CDR2 is SVGAGI. The CDR3 has 14 amino acids. V lost 6 bases and J lost 4, with 15 bases in between.